This note documents a single TCR beta chain sequence. Its target is unknown. These data belong to a study of cytotoxic CD8 clonotypes in ibrutinib-treated CLL. General study results and limits: Measured clonality at baseline was greater than in age-matched healthy donors and tracked with circulating CD8+ T-cell counts.

Profiled with immunoSEQ multiplex PCR; TCRdb holds only in-frame clones, not every one. Of approximately 300,000 clones in the sample, about 77% are singletons; the top ten hold over 5.5%. Germline loops: CDR1 SEHNR, CDR2 FQNEAQ (reference sequence). Between the trimmed V and J ends, which lost 2 bases and 2 bases, there was a span of 7 bases. The CDR3 has 13 amino acids. This TCR was sampled from a human donor with chronic lymphocytic leukemia. Sequenced material: PBMCs, taken before ibrutinib treatment. V is TRBV7-9 and J is TRBJ2-7; no clear D. The CDR3 sequence is CASSLSETYEQYF. CDR3 DNA sequence: TGTGCCAGCAGCTTATCAGAAACCTACGAGCAGTACTTC. Supplemented by reference TRBV7-9 and TRBJ2-7, the full variable domain reads DTGVSQNPRHKITKRGQNVTFRCDPISEHNRLYWYRQTLGQGPEFLTYFQNEAQLEKSRLLSDRFSAERPKGSFSTLEIQRTEQGDSAMYLCASSLSETYEQYFGPGTRLTVT.